These T cell receptor beta chains were read from a single sample in a study of T cell responses to AZD1222 COVID-19 vaccine. TCRdb keeps only in-frame clones here, not all; method: immunoSEQ multiplex PCR. The sample carries fewer than 180,000 clones, around nine tenths recorded once. This material consisted of peripheral blood, taken 28 days after the second AZD1222 dose. The receptors here all came from an adult who received the AZD1222 COVID-19 vaccine. Both conserved end residues are part of each CDR3. Each record gives: clone size, J gene, D gene, V gene, CDR3 protein, CDR3 DNA. The D gene is left open where the match is weak. Rows may omit the clone size; those that give it use once, few, many or a size class.

.	TRBJ2-3	.	TRBV28	CASSLRGSGGGADTQYF	TGTGCCAGCAGTTTACGCGGGTCGGGCGGAGGCGCAGATACGCAGTATTTT
.	TRBJ1-3	TRBD1	TRBV3-1/TRBV3-2	CASSQADRVRNTIYF	TGTGCCAGCAGCCAAGCGGACAGGGTAAGAAACACCATATATTTT
.	TRBJ2-5	TRBD2	TRBV29-1	CSTMGLAEETQYF	TGCAGCACCATGGGACTAGCGGAAGAGACCCAGTACTTC
.	TRBJ1-1	.	TRBV29-1	CSVGLSLNTEAFF	TGCAGCGTTGGTCTCAGTCTGAACACTGAAGCTTTCTTT
.	TRBJ1-3	.	TRBV5-4	CASSLSADRGLSGNTIYF	TGTGCCAGCAGCTTGTCGGCTGATAGGGGTCTCTCTGGAAACACCATATATTTT
.	TRBJ1-5	.	TRBV2	CASRVEAGRSGAQHF	TGTGCCAGCAGGGTGGAAGCCGGGAGAAGTGGGGCCCAGCATTTT
.	TRBJ1-1	.	TRBV2	CASRIDRNTEAFF	TGTGCCAGCAGGATTGACAGGAACACTGAAGCTTTCTTT
.	TRBJ2-7	.	TRBV13	CASTEGIQDTYEQYF	TGTGCCAGCACCGAAGGGATTCAGGATACCTACGAGCAGTACTTC
.	TRBJ2-1	TRBD1	TRBV12-3/TRBV12-4	CASSLTSPRGQFF	TGTGCCAGCAGTTTGACCTCCCCTAGGGGGCAATTCTTC
.	TRBJ1-4	.	TRBV7-9	CASSPRGILNEKLFF	TGTGCCAGCAGCCCGAGGGGCATCCTTAATGAAAAACTGTTTTTT
.	TRBJ2-1	.	TRBV6-4	CASSDAGYNEQFF	TGTGCCAGCAGTGACGCTGGGTACAATGAGCAGTTCTTC
.	TRBJ1-1	.	TRBV18	CASSPPGATEAFF	TGTGCCAGCTCACCACCAGGGGCTACTGAAGCTTTCTTT
.	TRBJ1-4	.	TRBV15	CATSRDAVWQGANEKLFF	TGTGCCACCAGCAGAGATGCAGTCTGGCAGGGCGCTAATGAAAAACTGTTTTTT
.	TRBJ1-1	.	TRBV5-4	CASSSDRAEAFF	TGTGCCAGCAGTTCGGACAGAGCAGAAGCTTTCTTT
once	TRBJ2-3	TRBD2	TRBV13	CASSLGFSGVTDTQYF	TGTGCCAGCAGCTTAGGTTTTAGCGGGGTCACAGATACGCAGTATTTT
.	TRBJ1-4	.	TRBV5-4	CASSLAGVDEKLFF	TGTGCCAGCAGCTTAGCAGGGGTTGATGAAAAACTGTTTTTT
.	TRBJ1-5	.	TRBV6-4	CATKNQPQHF	TGTGCCACTAAAAATCAGCCCCAGCATTTT
.	TRBJ1-5	.	TRBV19	CASSSRDGFINQPQHF	TGTGCCAGTAGCTCAAGGGACGGTTTTATCAATCAGCCCCAGCATTTT